This T cell receptor (beta chain) originates from a study of blood T cell repertoires in COVID-19. On the study more broadly: COVID-19 samples, acute and convalescent, were from the United States, Italy and Spain.

The authors' processing: Reference gene primers were amplified, and this amplification served to estimate nucleated cell counts. The protocol was immunoSEQ multiplex PCR, while the TCRdb copy is restricted to in-frame clones and leaves out a portion. The DNA gave D and trimming, while V, J and clone size come from that table. The table lists tens of thousands of clones, around 87% of them singletons, with 4.9% in the top ten. There are 13 residues in the CDR3. The V gene's germline CDR1 is MNHEY and CDR2 SMNVEV (reference sequence). V dropped 5 bases and J dropped 5 bases, with 11 bases sitting between them.

The sequence was obtained from an elderly woman with acute or convalescent COVID-19. Sequences were obtained from peripheral blood. The chain employs TRBV27 and TRBJ2-3; D is perhaps TRBD1 (6 bases). The chain's CDR3 is CASSPADRDTQYF. CDR3 in DNA: TGTGCCAGCAGTCCAGCGGACAGAGATACGCAGTATTTT.